These 24 T cell receptor beta chains were sequenced from one sample in a study of control samples from healthy donors and cancer patients. TCRdb keeps only in-frame clones here, not all; method: immunoSEQ multiplex PCR. The repertoire has some 140,000 clones, 85% to 95% of them found once; the top ten carry about 5.6%. Sequencing was performed on blood. These receptors all stem from a man aged 40-55 years in good health.

V and J are TRBV6-6 and TRBJ2-4, with TRBD2 as a possible D gene (6 bases). Deletions cut 6 bases from V and 8 bases from J, with 17 bases between. The CDR3 totals 14 residues. CDR1 is MNHNY and CDR2 is SVGAGI in the germline V gene (reference sequence). The CDR3 DNA reads as TGTGCCAGCAGCCCACCCGGGGGTTCGGACATTCAGTACTTC. This codes for CASSPPGGSDIQYF.

The J gene is TRBJ1-2, the V gene TRBV13; maybe TRBD1 (6 bases). V was cut by 10 bases and J by 4 bases, with 16 bases left in between. There are 13 residues in the CDR3. CDR1 is PRHDT and CDR2 is FYEKMQ in the germline V gene (reference sequence). This chain's CDR3 is CATTPGVGYGYTF. CDR3 DNA: TGTGCCACCACTCCAGGGGTCGGCTATGGCTACACCTTC.

For this clone: The identical CDR3 is also encoded by other nucleotide sequences in the sample. The gene calls are TRBV6-5 and TRBJ1-5, with 9 bases matching TRBD1. In germline, CDR1 is MNHEY, CDR2 SVGAGI. CDR3 length: 14 amino acids. V was clipped by 5 bases and J by 7 bases; unmatched bases: 6. This CDR3 is CASSRQGGGQPQHF. The CDR3 region has the DNA TGTGCCAGCAGTCGACAGGGGGGAGGCCAGCCCCAGCATTTT.

The chain combines TRBV19 with TRBJ2-7; D is undetermined. V lost 5 bases, J lost 5 bases, and 10 bases lay in between. Germline V gene data show CDR1 as LNHDA and CDR2 as SQIVND (reference sequence). This CDR3 spans 12 amino acids. As DNA, the CDR3 is TGTGCCAGTAGTGGCCGAGCGAACGAGCAGTACTTC. This translates into CASSGRANEQYF.

CDR3 sequence (DNA): TGTGTCATCGGGACGATGAACACTGAAGCTTTCTTT. This encodes CVIGTMNTEAFF. The chain couples TRBV28 to TRBJ1-1; a possible D gene is TRBD1 (5 bases). The CDR3 runs to 12 residues. The germline V gene encodes CDR1 MDHEN and CDR2 SYDVKM.

The chain is built from TRBV27 and TRBJ1-1, with D perhaps matching TRBD1 (6 bases). V was trimmed by 3 bases and J by 8 bases, leaving 16 bases between them. Germline V gene sequence: CDR1 MNHEY, CDR2 SMNVEV (reference sequence). This CDR3 region has 14 residues. Here the CDR3 reads CASSFAQGSLEAFF. CDR3 in DNA: TGTGCCAGCAGTTTCGCACAGGGTTCCCTGGAAGCTTTCTTT.

The table lists this clone with a count of one. The V gene is TRBV20-1, the J gene TRBJ2-5; no clear D gene. This CDR3 is 11 amino acids long. Trimming took 6 bases from V and 4 from J, leaving 9 bases between them. Germline CDR1 and CDR2: DFQATT and SNEGSKA (reference sequence). CDR3 DNA: TGCAGTGCCCAGCCCGGAGAGACCCAGTACTTC. This translates into CSAQPGETQYF.

This chain joins TRBV18 and TRBJ2-7, with D uncertain. Trimming cost V 5 bases and J 0 bases, with 11 bases left between them. From germline, CDR1 is KGHSH and CDR2 LQKENI. The CDR3 spans 14 residues. The CDR3 region has the DNA TGTGCCAGCTCAGAAGGTTTTAACTCCTACGAGCAGTACTTC. Translated: CASSEGFNSYEQYF.

The J gene is TRBJ1-2, the V gene TRBV6-1, with 7 bases that match TRBD1. The ends lost 2 bases at V and 3 bases at J; junction bases unmatched: 6. CDR1 MNHNS and CDR2 SASEGT come from the germline V gene. The CDR3 contains 15 residues. CDR3 in amino acids: CASSEKTGRDYGYTF. The DNA for the CDR3 is TGTGCCAGCAGTGAAAAGACAGGGAGGGACTATGGCTACACCTTC.

As concerns this clone: A read error may produce the germline difference seen at one junction end. Additional DNA sequences in this sample encode the identical CDR3. CDR3: CASSRGNTIYF. Written as DNA, the CDR3 is TGCGCCAGCAGCCGCGGAAACACCATATATTTT. This chain joins TRBV27 and TRBJ1-3, with no clear D. Germline V lookup: CDR1 MNHEY, CDR2 SMNVEV (reference sequence). The CDR3 loop spans 11 amino acids.

The chain recombines TRBV7-9 with TRBJ1-1, with a weak D call TRBD1 (5 bases). V was cut by 6 bases and J by 5 bases, with 19 bases left in between. Germline lookup yields CDR1 SEHNR and CDR2 FQNEAQ (reference sequence). The CDR3 has 15 residues. The CDR3 reads CASRPGGDRSTEAFF. CDR3 bases: TGTGCCAGCAGGCCGGGAGGGGATCGAAGTACTGAAGCTTTCTTT. Full variable domain (outside the CDR3, taken from reference TRBV7-9 and TRBJ1-1): DTGVSQNPRHKITKRGQNVTFRCDPISEHNRLYWYRQTLGQGPEFLTYFQNEAQLEKSRLLSDRFSAERPKGSFSTLEIQRTEQGDSAMYLCASRPGGDRSTEAFFGQGTRLTVV.

The J gene is TRBJ1-2, the V gene TRBV13; D gene unclear. Germline V gene sequence: CDR1 PRHDT, CDR2 FYEKMQ (reference sequence). The CDR3 has 11 amino acids. Trimming removed 3 bases from V and 1 base from J, with 0 bases in between. The CDR3: CASSFNYGYTF. For the CDR3, the DNA is TGTGCCAGCAGCTTTAACTATGGCTACACCTTC.

The J gene is TRBJ2-3, the V gene TRBV4-1; tentative D call: TRBD2 (5 bases). In germline, CDR1 is MGHRA, CDR2 YSYEKL. V lost 1 base, J lost 5 bases, and 7 bases lay in between. The CDR3 runs 13 residues. CDR3 in amino acids: CASSQGAGDTQYF. CDR3 in DNA: TGCGCCAGCAGCCAAGGCGCGGGAGATACGCAGTATTTT.

The V gene is TRBV18, the J gene TRBJ2-3; 8 bases are a match to TRBD2. Trimming at V came to 2 bases and at J to 2 bases, leaving 6 bases not matched to a gene. The germline V gene has CDR1 KGHSH and CDR2 LQKENI. The CDR3 has 16 residues. CDR3: CASSPRSGGPTDTQYF. DNA for the CDR3: TGTGCCAGCTCACCAAGGAGCGGGGGACCCACAGATACGCAGTATTTT. The variable domain in full, completed from reference TRBV18 and TRBJ2-3, reads NAGVMQNPRHLVRRRGQEARLRCSPMKGHSHVYWYRQLPEEGLKFMVYLQKENIIDESGMPKERFSAEFPKEGPSILRIQQVVRGDSAAYFCASSPRSGGPTDTQYFGPGTRLTVL.

The chain recombines TRBV2 with TRBJ2-7, with D unclear. Germline CDR1 and CDR2: SNHLY and FYNNEI. V was trimmed by 3 bases and J by 2 bases, leaving 14 bases between them. The CDR3 consists of 15 residues. CDR3 residues: CASSEGVRSTYEQYF. The CDR3 nucleotides read TGTGCCAGCAGTGAGGGCGTCAGGTCCACCTACGAGCAGTACTTC.

As to this clone: One end of the junction does not line up with germline, which may come from a read error. The genes are TRBV28 and TRBJ2-3; 10 bases are a match to TRBD1. The CDR3 totals 13 residues. Germline-derived CDR1 and CDR2 are MDHEN and SYDVKM. CDR3 region: CASSLSVRDRGNF. Written as DNA, the CDR3 is TGTGCCAGCAGTTTATCGGTCCGGGACAGGGGAAATTTT.

V is TRBV5-1 and J is TRBJ2-3; D call uncertain. Trimming shortened V by 0 bases and J by 2 bases, and 4 bases separated the two germline ends. The germline CDR1 and CDR2 sequences are SGHRS and YFSETQ. The CDR3 extends over 13 amino acids. The CDR3 region is CASSLANTDTQYF. In DNA form, the CDR3 reads TGCGCCAGCAGCTTGGCCAACACAGATACGCAGTATTTT.

The V call is TRBV18, the J call TRBJ2-7; 9 bases map to TRBD1. CDR1 KGHSH and CDR2 LQKENI come from the germline V gene. V dropped 1 base and J dropped 3; count of bases not matched to a gene: 1. This CDR3 has 14 residues. CDR3 in DNA: TGTGCCAGCTCACCACAGGGACAGGGCTACGAGCAGTACTTC. Protein product: CASSPQGQGYEQYF.

The genes are TRBV12-3 or TRBV12-4 and TRBJ2-1, with D uncertain. The CDR3 has 12 residues. V lost 3 bases and J 5 bases, leaving 5 bases between the germline ends. In DNA, the CDR3 is TGTGCCAGCAGTTTGCCAGACAATGAGCAGTTCTTC. Its translation is CASSLPDNEQFF.

This sequence joins TRBV11-3 and TRBJ1-5; 10 nucleotides match TRBD1. This CDR3 spans 18 amino acids. Germline V gene sequence: CDR1 SGHNT, CDR2 YENEEA. V lost 1 base, J lost 4 bases, and 10 bases stayed unmatched. The CDR3 sequence: CASSLARDRGNWNQPQHF. The DNA of the CDR3 is TGTGCCAGCAGCTTAGCCCGGGACAGGGGAAATTGGAATCAGCCCCAGCATTTT.

The gene calls are TRBV9 and TRBJ2-7; no reliable D call. This CDR3 has 16 amino acids. The V gene lost 0 bases and the J gene lost 3 bases, with 16 bases spanning the gap. CDR1 and CDR2 (germline): SGDLS, YYNGEE. CDR3 DNA: TGTGCCAGCAGCGTAGCTTCTATTGGATTTGTCTACGAGCAGTACTTC. Protein: CASSVASIGFVYEQYF. Full variable domain (remainder filled in from reference TRBV9 and TRBJ2-7): DSGVTQTPKHLITATGQRVTLRCSPRSGDLSVYWYQQSLDQGLQFLIQYYNGEERAKGNILERFSAQQFPDLHSELNLSSLELGDSALYFCASSVASIGFVYEQYFGPGTRLTVT.

The J gene is TRBJ2-7, the V gene TRBV18; 8 bases map to TRBD1. Per the germline V gene, CDR1 is KGHSH and CDR2 is LQKENI. This CDR3 is built from 14 residues. The V gene end was trimmed by 2 bases and the J gene end by 5 bases; junction bases not matched to a gene: 5. The CDR3, as DNA: TGTGCCAGCTCACCAGAGTCAGGGGGCCACGAGCAGTACTTC. It yields the protein CASSPESGGHEQYF.

This chain connects TRBV6-5 to TRBJ2-2; D unclear. The CDR3 covers 11 residues. Germline CDR1 reads MNHEY; CDR2 reads SVGAGI. V was trimmed by 2 bases and J by 7 bases, leaving 2 bases between them. The DNA for the CDR3 is TGTGCCAGCAGTTACCGCGGGGAGCTGTTTTTT. This sequence encodes CASSYRGELFF.

The genes are TRBV7-2 and TRBJ1-2, with 7 bases matching TRBD1. This CDR3 comprises 15 residues. Germline V gene lookup returns CDR1 SGHTA and CDR2 FQGNSA. Unmatched junction bases numbered 6, after V lost 1 base and J lost 4 bases. The CDR3 here is CASSLVAAGGYGYTF. As DNA, the CDR3 is TGTGCCAGCAGCTTAGTAGCGGCAGGGGGCTATGGCTACACCTTC.